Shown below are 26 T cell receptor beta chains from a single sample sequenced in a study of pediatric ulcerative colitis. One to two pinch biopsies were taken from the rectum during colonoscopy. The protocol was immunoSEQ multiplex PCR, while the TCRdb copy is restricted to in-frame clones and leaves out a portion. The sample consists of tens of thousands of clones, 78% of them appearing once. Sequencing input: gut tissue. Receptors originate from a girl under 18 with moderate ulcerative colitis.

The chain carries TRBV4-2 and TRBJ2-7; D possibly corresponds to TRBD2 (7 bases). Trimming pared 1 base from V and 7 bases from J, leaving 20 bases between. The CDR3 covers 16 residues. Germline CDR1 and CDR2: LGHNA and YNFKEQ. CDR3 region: CASSQVGAGDVYEQYF. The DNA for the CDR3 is TGTGCCAGCAGCCAAGTGGGGGCGGGAGACGTGTATGAGCAGTACTTC.

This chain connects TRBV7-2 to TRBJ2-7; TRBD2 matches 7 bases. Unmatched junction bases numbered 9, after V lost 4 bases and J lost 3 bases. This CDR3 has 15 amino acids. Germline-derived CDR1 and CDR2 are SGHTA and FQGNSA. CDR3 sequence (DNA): TGTGCCAGCAGCTGGGGGGGGATAAGGGTCTACGAGCAGTACTTC. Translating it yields CASSWGGIRVYEQYF.

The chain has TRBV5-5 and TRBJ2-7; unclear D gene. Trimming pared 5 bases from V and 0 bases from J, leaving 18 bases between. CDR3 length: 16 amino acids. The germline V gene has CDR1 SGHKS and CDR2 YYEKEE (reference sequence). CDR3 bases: TGTGCCAGCAGTTTCAAATACGACGGGTCCTCCTACGAGCAGTACTTC. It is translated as CASSFKYDGSSYEQYF.

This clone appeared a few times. The chain's CDR3 is CASSRTGWAPGNTIYF. The DNA for the CDR3 is TGTGCCAGCAGTAGAACAGGGTGGGCTCCTGGAAACACCATATATTTT. This chain connects TRBV27 to TRBJ1-3; a possible D gene is TRBD1 (6 bases). V lost 5 bases and J 2 bases, leaving 16 bases between the germline ends. This CDR3 is 16 amino acids long. CDR1 and CDR2 (germline): MNHEY, SMNVEV (reference sequence).

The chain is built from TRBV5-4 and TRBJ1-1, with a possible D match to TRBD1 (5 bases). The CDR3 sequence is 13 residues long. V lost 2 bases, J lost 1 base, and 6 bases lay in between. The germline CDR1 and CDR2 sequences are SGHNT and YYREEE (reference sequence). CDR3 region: CASSFQGNTEAFF. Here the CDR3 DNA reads TGTGCCAGCAGCTTCCAGGGGAACACTGAAGCTTTCTTT.

In nucleotides, the CDR3 is TGTGCCAGCAGTTTGGGTTACAATGAGCAGTTCTTC. Translated, it gives CASSLGYNEQFF. The V gene is TRBV27, the J gene TRBJ2-1; D unclear. Germline lookup yields CDR1 MNHEY and CDR2 SMNVEV (reference sequence). CDR3 length: 12 amino acids. Trimming took 3 bases from V and 4 from J, leaving 4 bases between them.

The CDR3 nucleotides are TGTGCCAGCAGCTTGGAAGGCTACACCTTC. Its translation is CASSLEGYTF. The rearrangement joins TRBV7-9 to TRBJ1-2; D not resolved. This CDR3 has 10 residues. V shed 3 bases and J shed 8 bases, with 4 bases lying between them. CDR1 is SEHNR, CDR2 FQNEAQ, per germline (reference sequence).

CDR3 sequence: CSGTGATGEQYF. CDR3 nucleotide sequence: TGCAGCGGAACAGGGGCTACCGGCGAGCAGTACTTC. The rearrangement links TRBV29-1 to TRBJ2-7, with 7 nucleotides matching TRBD1. The germline CDR1 and CDR2 sequences are SQVTM and ANQGSEA. The CDR3 covers 12 residues. V lost 7 bases, J lost 6 bases, and 9 bases stayed unmatched.

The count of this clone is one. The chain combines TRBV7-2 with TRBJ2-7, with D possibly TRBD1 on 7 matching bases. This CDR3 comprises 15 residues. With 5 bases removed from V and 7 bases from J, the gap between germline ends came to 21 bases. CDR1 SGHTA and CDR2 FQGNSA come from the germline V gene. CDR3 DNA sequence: TGTGCCAGCAGCCTACAGGGGCCCCCGGGAGCAGAGCAGTACTTC. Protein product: CASSLQGPPGAEQYF.

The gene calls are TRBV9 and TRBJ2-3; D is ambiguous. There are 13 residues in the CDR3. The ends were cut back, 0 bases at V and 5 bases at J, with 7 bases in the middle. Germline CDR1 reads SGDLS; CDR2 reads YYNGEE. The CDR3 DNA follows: TGTGCCAGCAGCGTAGGGGCCGAAGATACGCAGTATTTT. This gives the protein CASSVGAEDTQYF.

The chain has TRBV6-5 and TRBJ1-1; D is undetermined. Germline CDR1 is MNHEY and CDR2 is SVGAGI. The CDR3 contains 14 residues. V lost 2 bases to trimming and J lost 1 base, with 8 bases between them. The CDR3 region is CASSYKGSNTEAFF. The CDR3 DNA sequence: TGTGCCAGCAGTTACAAGGGCTCGAACACTGAAGCTTTCTTT.

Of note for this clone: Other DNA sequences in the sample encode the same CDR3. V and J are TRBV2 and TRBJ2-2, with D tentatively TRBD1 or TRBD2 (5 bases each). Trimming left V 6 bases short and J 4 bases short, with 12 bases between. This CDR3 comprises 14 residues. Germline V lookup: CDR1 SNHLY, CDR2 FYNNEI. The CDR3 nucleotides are TGTGCCAGCAGCTCCGGGACGGTCACCGGGGAGCTGTTTTTT. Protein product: CASSSGTVTGELFF.

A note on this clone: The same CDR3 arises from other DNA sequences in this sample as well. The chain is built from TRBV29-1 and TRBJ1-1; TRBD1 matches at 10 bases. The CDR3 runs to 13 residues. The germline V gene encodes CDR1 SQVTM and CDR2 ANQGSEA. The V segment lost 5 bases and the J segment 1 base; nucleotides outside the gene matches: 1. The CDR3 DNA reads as TGCAGCGTTCGGACAGGGGGGAACACTGAAGCTTTCTTT. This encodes CSVRTGGNTEAFF.

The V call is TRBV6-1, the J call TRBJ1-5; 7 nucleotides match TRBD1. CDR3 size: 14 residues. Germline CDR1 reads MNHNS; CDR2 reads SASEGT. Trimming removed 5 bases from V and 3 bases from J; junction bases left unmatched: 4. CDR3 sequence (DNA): TGTGCCAGCAGTCACGACAGGGACAATCAGCCCCAGCATTTT. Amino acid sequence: CASSHDRDNQPQHF.

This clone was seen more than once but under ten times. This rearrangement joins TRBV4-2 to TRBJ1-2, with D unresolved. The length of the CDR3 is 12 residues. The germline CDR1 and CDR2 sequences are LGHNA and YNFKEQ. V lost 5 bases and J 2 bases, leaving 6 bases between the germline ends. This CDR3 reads CASSKVNYGYTF. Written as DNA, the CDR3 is TGTGCCAGCAGCAAGGTCAACTATGGCTACACCTTC.

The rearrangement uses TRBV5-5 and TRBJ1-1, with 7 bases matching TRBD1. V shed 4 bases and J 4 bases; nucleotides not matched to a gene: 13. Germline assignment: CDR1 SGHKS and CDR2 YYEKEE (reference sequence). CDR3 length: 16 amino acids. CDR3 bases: TGTGCCAGCAGCCCTCGGGCGACAGGGCTCGGCACTGAAGCTTTCTTT. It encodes CASSPRATGLGTEAFF.

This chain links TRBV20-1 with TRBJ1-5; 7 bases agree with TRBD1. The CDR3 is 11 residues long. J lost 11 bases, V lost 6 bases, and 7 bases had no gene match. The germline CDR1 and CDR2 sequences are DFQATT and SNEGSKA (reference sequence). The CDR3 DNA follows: TGCAGTGCCAGGGGGGGGGTAGCCCAGCATTTT. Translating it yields CSARGGVAQHF.

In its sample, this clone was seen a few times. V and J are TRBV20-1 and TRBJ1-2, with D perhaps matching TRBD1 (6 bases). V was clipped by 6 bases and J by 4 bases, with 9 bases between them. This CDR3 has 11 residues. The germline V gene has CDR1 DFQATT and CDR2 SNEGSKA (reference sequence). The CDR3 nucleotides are TGCAGTGCCCCGGACAGCTATGGCTACACCTTC. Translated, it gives CSAPDSYGYTF.

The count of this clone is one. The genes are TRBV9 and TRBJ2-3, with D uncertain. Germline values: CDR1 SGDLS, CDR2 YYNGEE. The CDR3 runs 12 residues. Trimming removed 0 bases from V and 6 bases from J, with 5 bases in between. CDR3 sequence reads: CASSVDWDTQYF. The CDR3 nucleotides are TGTGCCAGCAGCGTAGACTGGGATACGCAGTATTTT. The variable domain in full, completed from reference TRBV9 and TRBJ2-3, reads DSGVTQTPKHLITATGQRVTLRCSPRSGDLSVYWYQQSLDQGLQFLIQYYNGEERAKGNILERFSAQQFPDLHSELNLSSLELGDSALYFCASSVDWDTQYFGPGTRLTVL.

The CDR3 is CASRWGGLNTGELFF. In DNA form, the CDR3 reads TGTGCCAGCAGATGGGGGGGATTAAACACCGGGGAGCTGTTTTTT. The J gene is TRBJ2-2, the V gene TRBV6-5; 7 nucleotides agree with TRBD2. Germline CDR1 is MNHEY and CDR2 is SVGAGI. CDR3 length: 15 amino acids. Trimming took 6 bases from V and 2 from J; bases not matched to a gene: 6.

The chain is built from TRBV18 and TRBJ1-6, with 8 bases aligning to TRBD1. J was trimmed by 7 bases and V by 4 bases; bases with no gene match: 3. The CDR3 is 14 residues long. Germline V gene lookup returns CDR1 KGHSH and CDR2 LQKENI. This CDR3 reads CASSLGTGNSPLHF. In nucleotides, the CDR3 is TGTGCCAGCTCACTCGGGACAGGAAATTCACCCCTCCACTTT.

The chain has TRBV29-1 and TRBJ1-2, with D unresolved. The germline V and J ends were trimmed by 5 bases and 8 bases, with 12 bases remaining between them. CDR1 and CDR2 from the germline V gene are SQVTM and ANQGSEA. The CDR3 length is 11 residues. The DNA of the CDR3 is TGCAGCGTTCTACGGGGAACGGGCTACACCTTC. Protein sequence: CSVLRGTGYTF.

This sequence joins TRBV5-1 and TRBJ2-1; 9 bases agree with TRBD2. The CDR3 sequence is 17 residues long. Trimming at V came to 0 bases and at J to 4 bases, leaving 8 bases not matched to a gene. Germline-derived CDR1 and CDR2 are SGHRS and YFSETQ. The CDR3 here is CASSLEGGGRGYNEQFF. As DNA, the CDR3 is TGCGCCAGCAGCTTGGAGGGCGGCGGGAGGGGATACAATGAGCAGTTCTTC.

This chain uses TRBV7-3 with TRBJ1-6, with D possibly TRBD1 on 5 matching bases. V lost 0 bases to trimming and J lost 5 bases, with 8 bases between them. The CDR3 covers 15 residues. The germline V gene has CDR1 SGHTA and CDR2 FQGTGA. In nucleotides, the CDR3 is TGTGCCAGCAGCTTAACGGGGGGTAATAATTCACCCCTCCACTTT. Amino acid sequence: CASSLTGGNNSPLHF.

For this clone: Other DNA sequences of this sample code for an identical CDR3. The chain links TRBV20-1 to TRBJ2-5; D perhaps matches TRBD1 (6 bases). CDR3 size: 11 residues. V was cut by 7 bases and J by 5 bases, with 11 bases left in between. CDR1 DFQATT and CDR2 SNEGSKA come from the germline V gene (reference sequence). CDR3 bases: TGCAGTGGTCAGGGGCAGGAGACCCAGTACTTC. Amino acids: CSGQGQETQYF.

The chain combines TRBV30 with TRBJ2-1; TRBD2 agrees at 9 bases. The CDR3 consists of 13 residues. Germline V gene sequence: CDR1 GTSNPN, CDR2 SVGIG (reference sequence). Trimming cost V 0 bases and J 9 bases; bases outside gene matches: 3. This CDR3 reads CAWSVLRGGEQFF. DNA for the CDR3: TGTGCCTGGAGTGTACTGCGGGGGGGTGAGCAGTTCTTC.